The 23 T cell receptor beta chains reported below all come from one sample, sequenced in a study of cytomegalovirus exposure and HLA in healthy donors. Vbeta (60) and Jbeta (13) primers were used in the PCR. Assay used: immunoSEQ multiplex PCR; TCRdb lists only in-frame clones, some missing. The sample has tens of thousands of clones, about nine tenths seen once. What was sequenced was PBMCs. Receptors originate from a woman between 40 and 55 years old in good health and CMV-seropositive.

The chain carries TRBV28 and TRBJ2-1; no definite D call. V was shortened by 4 bases and J by 7 bases, with 11 bases between the two germline ends. The CDR3 consists of 13 residues. CDR1 MDHEN and CDR2 SYDVKM come from the germline V gene. The CDR3 here is CASSSLTANEQFF. The CDR3 DNA reads TGTGCCAGCAGTTCATTGACTGCTAATGAGCAGTTCTTC.

The genes are TRBV10-3 and TRBJ1-5; 8 bases are a match to TRBD1. Germline CDR1 reads ENHRY; CDR2 reads SYGVKD. This CDR3 contains 16 residues. With V trimmed by 1 base and J by 6 bases, 8 bases remained unmatched. The DNA for the CDR3 is TGTGCCATCAGTGAGTTTGGACAGGGTGGGGGTCAGCCCCAGCATTTT. Its translation is CAISEFGQGGGQPQHF.

The chain's CDR3 is CASRTGGLSGANVLTF. DNA of the CDR3: TGTGCCAGCAGGACAGGGGGCCTCTCTGGGGCCAACGTCCTGACTTTC. The chain combines TRBV7-8 with TRBJ2-6; 10 bases align to TRBD1. The trim removed 6 bases at V and 0 bases at J, leaving 2 bases unmatched. The CDR3 is 16 amino acids. The germline V gene has CDR1 SGHVS and CDR2 FQNEAQ.

The table lists this clone with a few counts. Compared with germline, one end of the junction differs, possibly owing to a read error. The V gene is TRBV10-3, the J gene TRBJ1-6; D is ambiguous. This CDR3 contains 14 residues. The germline V gene encodes CDR1 ENHRY and CDR2 SYGVKD. The CDR3 DNA follows: TGTGCCAGCAGTGAAGGCCAGACAAGCTCACCCCTCCACTTT. Translated, it gives CASSEGQTSSPLHF.

This chain connects TRBV9 to TRBJ1-3; 8 bases match TRBD1. This CDR3 spans 17 amino acids. Germline assignment: CDR1 SGDLS and CDR2 YYNGEE. J gave up 4 bases and V 3 bases, and 12 bases lay outside the gene matches. The CDR3 loop is CASSERPQGASGNTIYF. For the CDR3, the DNA is TGTGCCAGCAGCGAAAGGCCCCAGGGGGCTTCAGGAAACACCATATATTTT.

The chain combines TRBV13 with TRBJ2-1, with TRBD2 matching over 11 bases. Per germline, CDR1 PRHDT and CDR2 FYEKMQ (reference sequence). The CDR3 has 13 residues. With 6 bases clipped from V and 11 bases from J, the junction kept 6 bases outside the gene matches. The chain's CDR3 is CASRKTSGGKQFF. Written as DNA, the CDR3 is TGTGCCAGCAGGAAAACTAGCGGGGGTAAGCAGTTCTTC.

The V gene is TRBV19, the J gene TRBJ1-5; 8 positions match TRBD1. Germline V lookup: CDR1 LNHDA, CDR2 SQIVND (reference sequence). The CDR3 contains 16 residues. The V gene end was trimmed by 5 bases and the J gene end by 3 bases; junction bases not matched to a gene: 9. In nucleotides, the CDR3 is TGTGCCAGTAGTGACCGGGACAGGATCTCCAATCAGCCCCAGCATTTT. Encoded protein: CASSDRDRISNQPQHF.

This clone was seen more than once but under ten times. The chain recombines TRBV11-2 with TRBJ1-1; 9 positions agree with TRBD1. This CDR3 contains 15 residues. The trim removed 3 bases at V and 6 bases at J, leaving 8 bases unmatched. Germline V gene data show CDR1 as SGHAT and CDR2 as FQNNGV. CDR3 residues: CASSFTNRGRAEAFF. CDR3 in DNA: TGTGCCAGCAGCTTCACAAACAGGGGGCGGGCTGAAGCTTTCTTT.

The CDR3 here is CASGLGTDYGYTF. The CDR3 coding sequence is TGTGCTAGTGGTTTGGGGACTGATTATGGCTACACCTTC. The V and J genes are TRBV12-5 and TRBJ1-2; no clear D. Germline values: CDR1 LGHNT, CDR2 FRNRAP. The CDR3 contains 13 residues. Trimming shortened V by 1 base and J by 5 bases, and 8 bases separated the two germline ends.

The V gene is TRBV7-3, the J gene TRBJ2-7; 9 nucleotides line up with TRBD2. The germline gives CDR1 SGHTA, CDR2 FQGTGA. With V trimmed by 5 bases and J by 3 bases, 14 bases remained unmatched. The CDR3 spans 17 residues. CDR3 sequence (DNA): TGTGCCAGCAGCCCGGGCGGGAGGGATACTAGGAACTACGAGCAGTACTTC. Translation gives CASSPGGRDTRNYEQYF.

This rearrangement joins TRBV6-5 to TRBJ2-1; the D gene is possibly TRBD2 (5 bases). The V gene lost 6 bases and the J gene lost 7 bases, with 10 bases spanning the gap. Germline V lookup: CDR1 MNHEY, CDR2 SVGAGI. The CDR3 is made up of 12 amino acids. CDR3 DNA sequence: TGTGCCAGCAGCCCAACTAGGAATGAGCAGTTCTTC. Translation: CASSPTRNEQFF.

A single count supports this clone. The rearrangement links TRBV14 to TRBJ1-1, with a weak D call TRBD1 (6 bases). Germline V gene sequence: CDR1 SGHDN, CDR2 FVKESK. This CDR3 region has 15 residues. V dropped 4 bases and J dropped 0 bases, with 12 bases sitting between them. The CDR3 DNA is TGTGCCAGCAGCCTTTGGGGGGGCTTGAACACTGAAGCTTTCTTT. It translates to CASSLWGGLNTEAFF.

This sequence joins TRBV7-9 and TRBJ2-7; TRBD1 agrees at 8 bases. CDR1 SEHNR and CDR2 FQNEAQ come from the germline V gene (reference sequence). This CDR3 has 14 amino acids. J lost 3 bases, V lost 6 bases, and 7 bases had no gene match. The CDR3 bases are TGTGCCAGCAGACCATCGGGACAGGTCTACGAGCAGTACTTC. Translated: CASRPSGQVYEQYF.

This clone was recorded a few times. V usage is TRBV5-1 and J usage is TRBJ1-6; TRBD1 is a possible D gene (6 bases). The CDR3 covers 16 residues. Trimming left V 4 bases short and J 5 bases short, with 16 bases between. Germline assignment: CDR1 SGHRS and CDR2 YFSETQ. The CDR3 protein is CASSPDPGVHNSPLHF. The CDR3 DNA follows: TGCGCCAGCAGCCCGGACCCAGGGGTTCATAATTCACCCCTCCACTTT.

The chain joins TRBV5-5 to TRBJ1-5, with no clear D. V lost 1 base and J 0 bases, leaving 11 bases between the germline ends. CDR3 length equals 16 residues. Germline V CDR1 and CDR2: SGHKS, YYEKEE (reference sequence). Written as DNA, the CDR3 is TGTGCCAGCAGCTTGAGACGGGATATTAGCAATCAGCCCCAGCATTTT. It is translated as CASSLRRDISNQPQHF.

The chain links TRBV28 to TRBJ2-1, with TRBD2 matching 7 bases. V gave up 7 bases and J gave up 5 bases; unmatched junction bases: 11. CDR1 is MDHEN, CDR2 SYDVKM, per germline. This CDR3 spans 15 amino acids. The chain's CDR3 is CASTTGRVANNEQFF. DNA for the CDR3: TGTGCCAGCACCACGGGGAGGGTGGCCAACAATGAGCAGTTCTTC.

The rearrangement uses TRBV7-9 and TRBJ2-5; 11 positions agree with TRBD2. Germline CDR1 SEHNR, CDR2 FQNEAQ (reference sequence). J lost 5 bases, V lost 4 bases, and 18 bases had no gene match. The CDR3 length is 19 residues. DNA of the CDR3: TGTGCCAGCAGCTCAACCCACTCCAATAGCGGGGGGGCCTGGGAGACCCAGTACTTC. Amino acid sequence: CASSSTHSNSGGAWETQYF. Filled out from reference TRBV7-9 and TRBJ2-5, the complete variable domain reads DTGVSQNPRHKITKRGQNVTFRCDPISEHNRLYWYRQTLGQGPEFLTYFQNEAQLEKSRLLSDRFSAERPKGSFSTLEIQRTEQGDSAMYLCASSSTHSNSGGAWETQYFGPGTRLLVL.

The V gene is TRBV6-5, the J gene TRBJ2-4; no definite D call. This CDR3 comprises 16 residues. The germline V and J ends were trimmed by 0 bases and 0 bases, with 9 bases remaining between them. CDR1 is MNHEY and CDR2 is SVGAGI in the germline V gene. This CDR3 reads CASSYSGGVAKNIQYF. The CDR3 DNA is TGTGCCAGCAGTTACTCGGGTGGAGTAGCCAAAAACATTCAGTACTTC.

This clone has only one observation. V is TRBV5-6 and J is TRBJ2-7; weak D call: TRBD1 (6 bases). The CDR3 contains 16 residues. V shed 3 bases and J shed 4 bases, with 20 bases lying between them. Germline V gene sequence: CDR1 SGHDT, CDR2 YYEEEE. In DNA, the CDR3 is TGTGCCAGCAGCTCAGGACAGTCTCGGGGTATATACGAGCAGTACTTC. It encodes CASSSGQSRGIYEQYF. The whole variable domain, remainder taken from reference TRBV5-6 and TRBJ2-7, is DAGVTQSPTHLIKTRGQQVTLRCSPKSGHDTVSWYQQALGQGPQFIFQYYEEEERQRGNFPDRFSGHQFPNYSSELNVNALLLGDSALYLCASSSGQSRGIYEQYFGPGTRLTVT.

The chain joins TRBV5-6 to TRBJ1-1, with 9 bases identical to TRBD1. The V segment lost 4 bases and the J segment 2 bases; nucleotides outside the gene matches: 3. The CDR3 is 14 residues long. Germline-derived CDR1 and CDR2 are SGHDT and YYEEEE. CDR3 residues: CASSRGQGNTEAFF. The CDR3 nucleotides read TGTGCCAGCAGCCGGGGACAGGGAAACACTGAAGCTTTCTTT.

J is TRBJ2-3 and V is TRBV29-1, with D possibly TRBD2 on 7 matching bases. The V and J ends lost 3 bases and 0 bases respectively, with 13 bases between them. Germline V gene lookup returns CDR1 SQVTM and CDR2 ANQGSEA. CDR3 length: 15 residues. The CDR3 here is CSVDAGATSTDTQYF. In DNA, the CDR3 is TGCAGCGTTGACGCGGGGGCCACTAGCACAGATACGCAGTATTTT.

Turning to this clone: This sample also contains other DNA sequences that code for the same CDR3. The chain has TRBV9 and TRBJ1-1; D is unclear. The CDR3 has 14 residues. V was clipped by 2 bases and J by 0 bases, with 8 bases between them. CDR1 is SGDLS and CDR2 is YYNGEE in the germline V gene. The CDR3 region is CASSVAQVNTEAFF. CDR3 DNA sequence: TGTGCCAGCAGCGTGGCCCAGGTGAACACTGAAGCTTTCTTT. The variable domain in full, completed from reference TRBV9 and TRBJ1-1, reads DSGVTQTPKHLITATGQRVTLRCSPRSGDLSVYWYQQSLDQGLQFLIQYYNGEERAKGNILERFSAQQFPDLHSELNLSSLELGDSALYFCASSVAQVNTEAFFGQGTRLTVV.

The rearrangement links TRBV5-1 to TRBJ1-2, with 7 bases lining up with TRBD1. Germline trimming cut 4 bases from V and 8 bases from J; bases unmatched to any gene: 14. The CDR3 contains 15 residues. CDR1 is SGHRS, CDR2 YFSETQ, per germline. For the CDR3, the DNA is TGCGCCAGCAGCGCCTCTTGGGACAGCTTGACGGGCTACACCTTC. This codes for CASSASWDSLTGYTF. The whole variable domain, remainder taken from reference TRBV5-1 and TRBJ1-2, is KAGVTQTPRYLIKTRGQQVTLSCSPISGHRSVSWYQQTPGQGLQFLFEYFSETQRNKGNFPGRFSGRQFSNSRSEMNVSTLELGDSALYLCASSASWDSLTGYTFGSGTRLTVV.